Listed here are 27 T cell receptor beta chains from one sample, sequenced in a study of cytomegalovirus exposure and HLA in healthy donors. This PCR relied on a set of 60 Vbeta primers and 13 Jbeta primers. Sequenced by immunoSEQ multiplex PCR; TCRdb stores in-frame clones only, minus some. The sample contains fewer than 250,000 clones, 70% to 80% of which appear only once. Specimen: PBMCs. These TCRs come from a woman aged 50 to 65 in good health and CMV-seronegative.

The rearrangement joins TRBV18 to TRBJ1-1, with 7 bases matching TRBD1. The trim removed 4 bases at V and 4 bases at J, leaving 6 bases unmatched. Germline V lookup: CDR1 KGHSH, CDR2 LQKENI. This CDR3 is 14 amino acids long. CDR3 DNA sequence: TGTGCCAGCTCACAAGACAGGGCCCCCACTGAAGCTTTCTTT. Translation gives CASSQDRAPTEAFF. The full variable domain, rest sourced from reference TRBV18 and TRBJ1-1, is NAGVMQNPRHLVRRRGQEARLRCSPMKGHSHVYWYRQLPEEGLKFMVYLQKENIIDESGMPKERFSAEFPKEGPSILRIQQVVRGDSAAYFCASSQDRAPTEAFFGQGTRLTVV.

The chain uses TRBV6-1 and TRBJ2-7; D perhaps matches TRBD2 (5 bases). In germline, CDR1 is MNHNS, CDR2 SASEGT. Trimming pared 3 bases from V and 2 bases from J, leaving 11 bases between. This CDR3 is 14 amino acids long. As DNA, the CDR3 is TGTGCCAGCAGTGAGGGATACGGGGCCTACGAGCAGTACTTC. Protein: CASSEGYGAYEQYF.

V usage is TRBV4-3 and J usage is TRBJ2-1, with TRBD1 matching 11 bases. The CDR3 loop spans 21 amino acids. Germline CDR1 LGHNA, CDR2 YSLEER. Unmatched junction bases numbered 19, after V lost 4 bases and J lost 2 bases. The CDR3 sequence: CASSRTRVGTGGSRAYNEQFF. CDR3 sequence (DNA): TGCGCCAGCAGCCGGACCCGTGTAGGGACAGGGGGTTCGAGAGCCTACAATGAGCAGTTCTTC.

The chain has TRBV7-2 and TRBJ2-1, with 8 bases aligning to TRBD1. Germline lookup yields CDR1 SGHTA and CDR2 FQGNSA. V dropped 4 bases and J dropped 5; count of bases not matched to a gene: 7. The CDR3 is made up of 15 amino acids. The CDR3 coding sequence is TGTGCCAGCAGCTCCCAGGGGGCGCGGGACAATGAGCAGTTCTTC. Translated: CASSSQGARDNEQFF.

The V and J genes are TRBV27 and TRBJ1-1; D is uncertain. Germline V lookup: CDR1 MNHEY, CDR2 SMNVEV (reference sequence). The ends were cut back, 3 bases at V and 0 bases at J, with 5 bases in the middle. CDR3 length equals 13 residues. Here the CDR3 reads CASSLSVNTEAFF. The CDR3 nucleotides are TGTGCCAGCAGTTTGTCAGTGAACACTGAAGCTTTCTTT.

This rearrangement joins TRBV7-9 to TRBJ2-2; 13 nucleotides line up with TRBD2. Germline trimming cut 6 bases from V and 5 bases from J; bases unmatched to any gene: 12. This CDR3 contains 18 residues. CDR1 is SEHNR, CDR2 FQNEAQ, per germline (reference sequence). This chain's CDR3 is CASSHRTSGRWETGELFF. The CDR3 bases are TGTGCCAGCAGTCACAGGACTAGCGGGAGATGGGAAACCGGGGAGCTGTTTTTT.

This chain connects TRBV7-2 to TRBJ2-7; 8 bases map to TRBD2. With 7 bases clipped from V and 2 bases from J, the junction kept 10 bases outside the gene matches. From germline, CDR1 is SGHTA and CDR2 FQGNSA. The CDR3 extends over 15 amino acids. The CDR3 is CASTAVPGGAYEQYF. The CDR3 bases are TGTGCCAGCACCGCGGTACCCGGGGGGGCCTACGAGCAGTACTTC.

The chain carries TRBV6-5 and TRBJ1-5; D not certain. CDR3 length equals 12 residues. Germline CDR1 and CDR2: MNHEY and SVGAGI. Trimming took off 6 bases at V and 12 bases at J, with 15 bases between the two ends. CDR3 nucleotides: TGTGCCAGCAGAGGTAACCCGGGAATCCAGCATTTT. As protein: CASRGNPGIQHF.

The chain uses TRBV7-2 and TRBJ2-7; D is perhaps TRBD1 (6 bases). The V gene lost 4 bases and the J gene lost 4 bases, with 11 bases spanning the gap. CDR3 size: 13 residues. CDR1 and CDR2 (germline): SGHTA, FQGNSA. Here the CDR3 DNA reads TGTGCCAGCAGCTACGTCCAGGGGTACGAGCAGTACTTC. Its protein product is CASSYVQGYEQYF.

The chain couples TRBV2 to TRBJ1-6; a possible D gene is TRBD1 (5 bases). The length of the CDR3 is 13 residues. The V end was cut by 3 bases, the J end by 13 bases, with 13 bases between. CDR1 is SNHLY and CDR2 is FYNNEI in the germline V gene. CDR3 DNA sequence: TGTGCCAGCAGTGACGGGGGTGTTCGGCCCCTCCACTTT. This encodes CASSDGGVRPLHF.

In this sample, this clone turned up a few times. The J gene is TRBJ2-3, the V gene TRBV6-4; TRBD2 might be the D (5 bases). The length of the CDR3 is 12 residues. Germline V gives CDR1 MRHNA, CDR2 SNTAGT. V was trimmed by 6 bases and J by 4 bases, leaving 8 bases between them. This CDR3 reads CASRAESDTQYF. The CDR3 DNA follows: TGTGCCAGCAGAGCGGAGTCAGATACGCAGTATTTT.

J is TRBJ1-1 and V is TRBV5-4; D call uncertain. The CDR3 contains 14 residues. Trimming took 1 base from V and 0 from J, leaving 7 bases between them. The germline CDR1 and CDR2 sequences are SGHNT and YYREEE (reference sequence). CDR3 loop: CASSLNSLNTEAFF. The CDR3 nucleotides read TGTGCCAGCAGCTTGAACAGCCTGAACACTGAAGCTTTCTTT.

The CDR3 DNA reads as TGCGCCAGCAGCCCCCAGGGGGCTCGGACTGAAGCTTTCTTT. Translating gives CASSPQGARTEAFF. This chain connects TRBV4-1 to TRBJ1-1; 8 nucleotides agree with TRBD1. The CDR3 length is 14 residues. V shed 4 bases, J shed 5 bases, and the junction held 6 bases outside the gene matches. In germline, CDR1 is MGHRA, CDR2 YSYEKL.

The chain employs TRBV6-1 and TRBJ2-7; D is uncertain. V was cut by 6 bases and J by 4 bases, with 7 bases left in between. The CDR3 extends over 11 amino acids. Per the germline V gene, CDR1 is MNHNS and CDR2 is SASEGT. As DNA, the CDR3 is TGTGCCAGCAGCGAGGCTTACGAGCAGTACTTC. It encodes CASSEAYEQYF.

The gene calls are TRBV9 and TRBJ2-1; 14 bases line up with TRBD2. Germline CDR1 reads SGDLS; CDR2 reads YYNGEE. The V and J ends lost 9 bases and 8 bases, in that order; junction bases with no gene match: 19. The CDR3 is made up of 18 amino acids. This CDR3 is CATHATSGRAHLGYEQFF. The CDR3 DNA reads TGTGCCACTCACGCGACTAGCGGGAGGGCCCACCTCGGTTATGAGCAGTTCTTC.

Only one count was recorded for this clone. The V and J genes are TRBV7-3 and TRBJ2-1, with 7 bases aligning to TRBD2. CDR1 and CDR2 from the germline V gene are SGHTA and FQGTGA. This CDR3 is built from 17 residues. The V and J ends lost 0 bases and 5 bases, in that order; junction bases with no gene match: 10. CDR3 residues: CASSLTTALADNNEQFF. The CDR3, as DNA: TGTGCCAGCAGCTTAACGACGGCGCTAGCGGACAACAATGAGCAGTTCTTC.

V usage is TRBV18 and J usage is TRBJ2-2, with 7 positions matching TRBD1. CDR1 and CDR2 (germline): KGHSH, LQKENI. The CDR3 runs 12 residues. The junction had 5 bases not matched to a gene; V was cut back by 3 bases and J by 13 bases. CDR3 in amino acids: CASSPRQGPLFF. In DNA, the CDR3 is TGTGCCAGCTCACCTAGACAGGGTCCGCTGTTTTTT.

This clone was counted once. The chain links TRBV7-2 to TRBJ2-3, with a possible D match to TRBD1 (5 bases). V was trimmed by 5 bases and J by 5 bases, leaving 17 bases between them. CDR1 is SGHTA, CDR2 FQGNSA, per germline. CDR3 length: 15 amino acids. The CDR3 nucleotides are TGTGCCAGCAGCCCGGGTCCAGGGAAGATAGATACGCAGTATTTT. Translating it yields CASSPGPGKIDTQYF.

There are a few counts of this clone. This chain uses TRBV11-3 with TRBJ1-1; TRBD1 matches 11 bases. Germline assignment: CDR1 SGHNT and CDR2 YENEEA. This CDR3 comprises 15 residues. With 6 bases clipped from V and 3 bases from J, the junction kept 6 bases outside the gene matches. CDR3 in amino acids: CASSLTGQGDTEAFF. CDR3 bases: TGTGCCAGCAGTTTGACGGGACAGGGGGACACTGAAGCTTTCTTT.

V is TRBV6-5 and J is TRBJ1-2; TRBD1 matches 7 bases. Germline V gives CDR1 MNHEY, CDR2 SVGAGI. CDR3 length: 14 amino acids. Trimming took 2 bases from V and 4 from J; bases not matched to a gene: 4. DNA of the CDR3: TGTGCCAGCAGTTACCCCGGGACAGCCTATGGCTACACCTTC. Translating it yields CASSYPGTAYGYTF.

As concerns this clone: Distinct nucleotide sequences in the sample also encode this CDR3. The rearrangement links TRBV18 to TRBJ1-1, with TRBD1 matching 7 bases. CDR3 length equals 13 residues. Trimming removed 4 bases from V and 2 bases from J; junction bases left unmatched: 1. The germline CDR1 and CDR2 sequences are KGHSH and LQKENI. Here the CDR3 DNA reads TGTGCCAGCTCACGGGACAGCAACACTGAAGCTTTCTTT. This gives the protein CASSRDSNTEAFF.

The chain links TRBV29-1 to TRBJ1-1; D unresolved. The CDR3 contains 13 residues. Germline values: CDR1 SQVTM, CDR2 ANQGSEA. V was cut by 1 base and J by 11 bases, with 17 bases left in between. The CDR3: CSVEATTGVGAFF. In nucleotides, the CDR3 is TGCAGCGTTGAAGCCACCACGGGAGTGGGGGCTTTCTTT.

This clone came up a few times. At one end the junction does not follow the germline gene, possibly because of a read error. The CDR3 loop reads CASSLAPVRLITF. Here the CDR3 DNA reads TGTGCCAGCAGCTTAGCCCCAGTTCGTCTGATCACCTTT. This chain joins TRBV11-1 and TRBJ1-1, with D hard to call. Germline V lookup: CDR1 SGHAT, CDR2 FQDESV (reference sequence). The CDR3 has 13 amino acids.

This clone was detected only a few times. The V call is TRBV2, the J call TRBJ2-7; 11 nucleotides agree with TRBD2. Germline lookup yields CDR1 SNHLY and CDR2 FYNNEI. The junction had 8 bases not matched to a gene; V was cut back by 7 bases and J by 6 bases. The CDR3 runs to 14 residues. The CDR3, as DNA: TGTGCCAGCAATAGCGGGAGGGCCCTTCGCGAGCAGTACTTC. Protein product: CASNSGRALREQYF.

The chain is built from TRBV5-1 and TRBJ1-1; no definite D call. Germline values: CDR1 SGHRS, CDR2 YFSETQ. The CDR3 is 15 amino acids. V shed 5 bases and J shed 0 bases, with 14 bases lying between them. The CDR3 DNA follows: TGCGCCAGCAGTTCGGGTCTACGGTTGAACACTGAAGCTTTCTTT. Its protein is CASSSGLRLNTEAFF.

The rearrangement uses TRBV5-1 and TRBJ2-2, with 13 bases lining up with TRBD2. Looked up from germline, CDR1 is SGHRS and CDR2 is YFSETQ. J was trimmed by 2 bases and V by 7 bases; bases with no gene match: 11. The CDR3 sequence is 18 residues long. CDR3 coding DNA: TGCGCCAGCCGGCCGCGACTAGCGGGAGGCGGAAACACCGGGGAGCTGTTTTTT. Amino acids: CASRPRLAGGGNTGELFF.

The gene calls are TRBV11-2 and TRBJ1-2; D is perhaps TRBD1 (5 bases). Trimming took off 3 bases at V and 7 bases at J, with 18 bases between the two ends. The CDR3 extends over 15 amino acids. CDR1 SGHAT and CDR2 FQNNGV come from the germline V gene. CDR3 in amino acids: CASSFESYTGGGYTF. The CDR3 DNA reads as TGTGCCAGCAGCTTCGAGTCTTATACGGGGGGTGGCTACACCTTC.